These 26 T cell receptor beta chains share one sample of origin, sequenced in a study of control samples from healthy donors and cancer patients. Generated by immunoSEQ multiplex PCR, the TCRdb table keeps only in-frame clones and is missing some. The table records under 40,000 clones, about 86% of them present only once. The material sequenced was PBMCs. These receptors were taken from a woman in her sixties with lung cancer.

CDR3 bases: TGTGCCAGCAGCTTAGATAAAATGTCGAGATCACCCCTCCACTTT. Translated: CASSLDKMSRSPLHF. The V gene is TRBV5-4, the J gene TRBJ1-6; D remains unclear. The CDR3 runs 15 residues. Trimming shortened V by 2 bases and J by 10 bases, and 16 bases separated the two germline ends. Per the germline V gene, CDR1 is SGHNT and CDR2 is YYREEE (reference sequence).

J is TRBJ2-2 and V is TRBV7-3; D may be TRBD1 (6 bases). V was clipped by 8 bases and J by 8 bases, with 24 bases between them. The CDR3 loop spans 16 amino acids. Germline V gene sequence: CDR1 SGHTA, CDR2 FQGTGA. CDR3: CASGNAGTPRTGELFF. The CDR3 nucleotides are TGTGCCAGCGGCAATGCCGGGACACCTAGAACTGGGGAGCTGTTTTTT.

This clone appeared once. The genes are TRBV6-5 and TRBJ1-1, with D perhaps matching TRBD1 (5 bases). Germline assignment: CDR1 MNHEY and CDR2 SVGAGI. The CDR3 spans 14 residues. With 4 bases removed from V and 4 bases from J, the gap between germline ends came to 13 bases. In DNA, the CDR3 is TGTGCCAGCAGTTCGAATTTCAGGGCCACTGAAGCTTTCTTT. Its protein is CASSSNFRATEAFF.

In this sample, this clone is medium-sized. The CDR3: CASSSGDESAGPQRTEAFF. The CDR3 region has the DNA TGTGCCAGCAGCTCCGGGGATGAGTCGGCAGGGCCACAGAGAACTGAAGCTTTCTTT. This chain connects TRBV13 to TRBJ1-1, with a weak D call TRBD1 (5 bases). Trimming cost V 4 bases and J 5 bases, with 29 bases left between them. Germline V CDR1 and CDR2: PRHDT, FYEKMQ (reference sequence). This CDR3 is 19 amino acids long.

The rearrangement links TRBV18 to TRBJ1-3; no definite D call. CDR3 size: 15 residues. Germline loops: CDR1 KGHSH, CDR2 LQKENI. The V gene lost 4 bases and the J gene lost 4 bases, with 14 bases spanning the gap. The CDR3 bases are TGTGCCAGCTCACTTAGGGTCGGCGGCGGAAACACCATATATTTT. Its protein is CASSLRVGGGNTIYF.

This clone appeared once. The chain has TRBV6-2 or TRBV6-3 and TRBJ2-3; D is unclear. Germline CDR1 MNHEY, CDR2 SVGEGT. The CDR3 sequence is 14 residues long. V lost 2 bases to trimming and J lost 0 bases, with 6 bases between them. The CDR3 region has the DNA TGTGCCAGCAGTTACCAGGCTAGCACAGATACGCAGTATTTT. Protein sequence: CASSYQASTDTQYF.

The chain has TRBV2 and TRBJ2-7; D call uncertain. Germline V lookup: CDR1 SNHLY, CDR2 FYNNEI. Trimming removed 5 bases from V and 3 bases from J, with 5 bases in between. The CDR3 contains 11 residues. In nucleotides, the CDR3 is TGTGCCAGCAGTATCTTCTACGAGCAGTACTTC. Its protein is CASSIFYEQYF.

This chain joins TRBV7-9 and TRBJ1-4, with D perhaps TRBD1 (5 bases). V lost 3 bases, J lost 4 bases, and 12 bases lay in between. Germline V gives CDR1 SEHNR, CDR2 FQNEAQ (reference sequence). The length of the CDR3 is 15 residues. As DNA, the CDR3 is TGTGCCAGCAGCTTCTGGGGGTCCAATAATGAAAAACTGTTTTTT. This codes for CASSFWGSNNEKLFF.

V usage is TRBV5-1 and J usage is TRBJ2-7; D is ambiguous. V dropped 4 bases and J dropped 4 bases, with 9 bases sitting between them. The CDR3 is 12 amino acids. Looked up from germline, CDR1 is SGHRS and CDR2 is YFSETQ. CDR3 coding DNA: TGCGCCAGCAGCATTGGACGGTACGAGCAGTACTTC. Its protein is CASSIGRYEQYF.

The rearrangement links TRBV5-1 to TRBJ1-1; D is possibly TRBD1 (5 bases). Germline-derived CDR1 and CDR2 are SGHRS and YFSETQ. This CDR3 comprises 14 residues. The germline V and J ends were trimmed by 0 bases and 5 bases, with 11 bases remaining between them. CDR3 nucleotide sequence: TGCGCCAGCAGCTTGGAGGGGTGGTCGACTGAAGCTTTCTTT. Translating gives CASSLEGWSTEAFF. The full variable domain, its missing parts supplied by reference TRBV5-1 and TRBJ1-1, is KAGVTQTPRYLIKTRGQQVTLSCSPISGHRSVSWYQQTPGQGLQFLFEYFSETQRNKGNFPGRFSGRQFSNSRSEMNVSTLELGDSALYLCASSLEGWSTEAFFGQGTRLTVV.

The CDR3 reads CASANRDINEKLFF. CDR3 bases: TGTGCCAGTGCGAACCGGGACATTAATGAAAAACTGTTTTTT. This chain joins TRBV27 and TRBJ1-4; tentative D call: TRBD1 (6 bases). The CDR3 runs 14 residues. In germline, CDR1 is MNHEY, CDR2 SMNVEV (reference sequence). Trimming shortened V by 9 bases and J by 4 bases, and 15 bases separated the two germline ends.

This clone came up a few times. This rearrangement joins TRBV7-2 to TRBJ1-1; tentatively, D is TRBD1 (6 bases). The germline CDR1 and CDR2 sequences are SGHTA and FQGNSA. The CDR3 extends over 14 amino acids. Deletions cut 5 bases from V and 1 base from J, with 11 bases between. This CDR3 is CASSRQQGNTEAFF. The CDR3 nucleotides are TGTGCCAGCAGCCGTCAACAGGGGAACACTGAAGCTTTCTTT.

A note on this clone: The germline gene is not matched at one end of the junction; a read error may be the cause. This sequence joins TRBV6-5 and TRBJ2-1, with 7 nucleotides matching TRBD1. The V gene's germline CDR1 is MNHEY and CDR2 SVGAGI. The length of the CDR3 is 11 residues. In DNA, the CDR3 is TGTGCCAGCAGCCTGTTTGGGACAGTCCTCTTC. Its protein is CASSLFGTVLF.

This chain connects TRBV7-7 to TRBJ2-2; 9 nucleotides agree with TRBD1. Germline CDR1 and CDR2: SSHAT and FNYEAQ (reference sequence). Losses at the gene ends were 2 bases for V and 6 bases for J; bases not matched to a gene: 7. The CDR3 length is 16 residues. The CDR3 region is CASSLSGTGFSGELFF. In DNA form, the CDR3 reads TGTGCCAGCAGCTTAAGTGGGACAGGGTTCTCCGGGGAGCTGTTTTTT.

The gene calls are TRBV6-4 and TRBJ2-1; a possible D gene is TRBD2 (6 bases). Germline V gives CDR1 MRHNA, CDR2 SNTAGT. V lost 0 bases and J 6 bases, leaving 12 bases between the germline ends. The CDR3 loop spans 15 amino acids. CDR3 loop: CASSDSTGEFNEQFF. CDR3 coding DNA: TGTGCCAGCAGTGACTCTACGGGAGAATTCAATGAGCAGTTCTTC.

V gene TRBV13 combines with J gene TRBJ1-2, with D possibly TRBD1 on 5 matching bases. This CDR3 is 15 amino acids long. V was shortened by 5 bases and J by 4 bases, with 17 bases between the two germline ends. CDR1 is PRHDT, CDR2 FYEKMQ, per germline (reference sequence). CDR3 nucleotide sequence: TGTGCCAGCAGCCCCCCCGGACAAGGGCGCTATGGCTACACCTTC. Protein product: CASSPPGQGRYGYTF.

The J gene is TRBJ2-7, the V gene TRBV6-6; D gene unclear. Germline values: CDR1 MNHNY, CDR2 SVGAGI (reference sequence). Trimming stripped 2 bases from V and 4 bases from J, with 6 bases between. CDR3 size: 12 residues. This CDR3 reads CASSYAIYEQYF. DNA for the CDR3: TGTGCCAGCAGTTACGCCATTTACGAGCAGTACTTC.

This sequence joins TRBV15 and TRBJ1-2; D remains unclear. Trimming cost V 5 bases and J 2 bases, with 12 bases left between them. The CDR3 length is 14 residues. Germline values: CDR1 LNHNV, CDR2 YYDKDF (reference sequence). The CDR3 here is CATSSAGPNYGYTF. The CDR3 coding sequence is TGTGCCACCAGCTCCGCCGGGCCAAACTATGGCTACACCTTC.

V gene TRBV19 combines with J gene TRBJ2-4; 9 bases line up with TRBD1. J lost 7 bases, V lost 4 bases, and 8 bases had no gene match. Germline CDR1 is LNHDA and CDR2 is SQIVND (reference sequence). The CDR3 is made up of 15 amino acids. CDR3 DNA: TGTGCCAGTAGTACCGGGGACAGGGTTGGGAACATTCAGTACTTC. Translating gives CASSTGDRVGNIQYF.

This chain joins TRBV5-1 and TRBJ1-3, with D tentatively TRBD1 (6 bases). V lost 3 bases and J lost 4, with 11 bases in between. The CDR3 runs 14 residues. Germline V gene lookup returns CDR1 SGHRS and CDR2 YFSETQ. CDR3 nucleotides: TGCGCCAGCAGCTCCCGGGGGCCAGGAAACACCATATATTTT. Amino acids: CASSSRGPGNTIYF.

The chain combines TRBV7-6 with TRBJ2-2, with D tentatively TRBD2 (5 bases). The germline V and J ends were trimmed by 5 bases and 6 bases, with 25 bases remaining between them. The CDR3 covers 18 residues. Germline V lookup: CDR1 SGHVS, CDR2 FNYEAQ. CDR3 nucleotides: TGTGCCAGCAGCCCGTCCGTTAGCTCGGGCCGGCGGGCCGGGGAGCTGTTTTTT. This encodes CASSPSVSSGRRAGELFF.

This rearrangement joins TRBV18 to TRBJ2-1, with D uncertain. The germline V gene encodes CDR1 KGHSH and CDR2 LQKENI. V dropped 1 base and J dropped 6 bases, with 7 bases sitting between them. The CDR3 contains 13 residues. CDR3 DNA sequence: TGTGCCAGCTCACCACGCCGCACCAATGAGCAGTTCTTC. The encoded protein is CASSPRRTNEQFF.

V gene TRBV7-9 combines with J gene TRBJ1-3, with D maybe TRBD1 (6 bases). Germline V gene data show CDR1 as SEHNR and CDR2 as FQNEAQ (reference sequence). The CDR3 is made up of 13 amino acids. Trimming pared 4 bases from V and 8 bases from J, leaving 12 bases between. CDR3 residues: CASSYRVVDTIYF. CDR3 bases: TGTGCCAGCAGCTACAGGGTGGTGGACACCATATATTTT.

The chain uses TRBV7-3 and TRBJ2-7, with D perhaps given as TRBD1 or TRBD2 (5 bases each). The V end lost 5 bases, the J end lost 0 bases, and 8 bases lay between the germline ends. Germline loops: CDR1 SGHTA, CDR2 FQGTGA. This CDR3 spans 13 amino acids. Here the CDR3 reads CASSRDGSYEQYF. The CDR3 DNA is TGTGCCAGCAGCCGGGACGGCTCCTACGAGCAGTACTTC.

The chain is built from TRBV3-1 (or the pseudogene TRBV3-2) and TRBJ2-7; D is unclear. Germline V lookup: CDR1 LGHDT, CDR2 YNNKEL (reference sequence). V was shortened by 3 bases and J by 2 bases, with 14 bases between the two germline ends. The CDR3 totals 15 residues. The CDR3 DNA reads TGTGCCAGCAGCCATCGCCATCAAGTAGCCTACGAGCAGTACTTC. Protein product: CASSHRHQVAYEQYF.

The CDR3 protein is CASSPGTNRNTIYF. As DNA, the CDR3 is TGTGCCAGCAGCCCCGGGACAAATCGAAACACCATATATTTT. The chain combines TRBV14 with TRBJ1-3; possibly TRBD1 for D (6 bases). The CDR3 loop spans 14 amino acids. Germline CDR1 and CDR2: SGHDN and FVKESK. The V gene lost 4 bases and the J gene lost 5 bases, with 12 bases spanning the gap.